This paragraph covers one T cell receptor (beta chain) sequence. The sample comes from a study of blood T cell repertoires in COVID-19. Looking at the study overall: Researchers got acute and convalescent COVID-19 samples from the United States, Italy and Spain.

Original processing notes: Scientists estimated how many nucleated cells there were by amplifying reference gene primers. Sequencing used immunoSEQ multiplex PCR; TCRdb keeps in-frame clones, though not all of them. V and J calls and clone size are as listed in that table; D and trimming were resolved from the DNA. The table records approximately 85,000 clones, 92% of them present only once. The length of the CDR3 is 15 residues. Looked up from germline, CDR1 is SGHTA and CDR2 is FQGTGA. Trimming pared 7 bases from V and 2 bases from J, leaving 14 bases between. The sample was peripheral blood. This sequence was found in a woman between 55 and 75 years old with active COVID-19. The chain joins TRBV7-3 to TRBJ2-2; D is unresolved. The DNA for the CDR3 is TGTGCCAGCAAGCCCGGTGGGCTCAACACCGGGGAGCTGTTTTTT. This translates into CASKPGGLNTGELFF. The full variable domain, in which reference TRBV7-3 and TRBJ2-2 provide the parts outside the CDR3, is GAGVSQTPSNKVTEKGKYVELRCDPISGHTALYWYRQSLGQGPEFLIYFQGTGAADDSGLPNDRFFAVRPEGSVSTLKIQRTERGDSAVYLCASKPGGLNTGELFFGEGSRLTVL.